A selection of T cell receptor beta chains follows, all from one sample in a study of OX40 agonist ivuxolimab in advanced cancers. Profiling relied on immunoSEQ multiplex PCR, and the TCRdb table lists in-frame clones only, not all of them. The data contain 55,000 to 70,000 clones, around 83% of them singletons. Source: CD4+ or CD8+ T cells sorted from blood, taken in a trial of the OX40 agonist ivuxolimab. These TCRs come from an adult with an advanced solid tumor such as melanoma, head and neck, liver or kidney cancer. Both conserved end residues are part of each CDR3. D genes are given only for firm matches. Rows may omit the clone size; those that give it use once, few, many or a size class.

d_call j_call clone_size v_call cdr3_length cdr3_nt cdr3_aa
TRBD1 TRBJ1-3 . TRBV5-4 16 TGTGCCAGCAGCTTGGGGGACAGGGGTACTGGAAACACCATATATTTT CASSLGDRGTGNTIYF
TRBD2 TRBJ2-7 . TRBV7-9 15 TGTGCCAGCAGCTCCCGACTAGCGGGGTCCTACGAGCAGTACTTC CASSSRLAGSYEQYF
TRBD1 TRBJ1-5 . TRBV27 15 TGTGCCAGCAGTTTAGTAGGCAGGGGGGGTCAGCCCCAGCATTTT CASSLVGRGGQPQHF
. TRBJ2-3 . TRBV11-2 17 TGTGCCAGCAGCTGGGGGGAATTGGCGTTATCCACAGATACGCAGTATTTT CASSWGELALSTDTQYF
. TRBJ1-4 few TRBV7-8 16 TGTGCCAGCAGGGCCGGTATGGGGGGAAAGAATGAAAAACTGTTTTTT CASRAGMGGKNEKLFF
. TRBJ2-5 once TRBV5-1 14 TGCGCCAGCAGCGGCAGACTGCAGGGGGAGACCCAGTACTTC CASSGRLQGETQYF
. TRBJ1-4 . TRBV2 13 TGTGCCAGCAGTGGGCCACCGGGAGGAAAACTGTTTTTT CASSGPPGGKLFF
TRBD2 TRBJ2-1 . TRBV5-1 18 TGCGCCAGCAGCTTGGAACTAGCGGGGGGGAGCTCCTACAATGAGCAGTTCTTC CASSLELAGGSSYNEQFF
. TRBJ1-2 . TRBV4-2 15 TGTGCCAGCAGCCCCATAGCTGACGGGTTCTATGGCTACACCTTC CASSPIADGFYGYTF
. TRBJ1-2 . TRBV9 16 TGTGCCAGCAGCGTAGCTGAAGGGTTAGGGGTCTATGGCTACACCTTC CASSVAEGLGVYGYTF
TRBD1 TRBJ2-7 . TRBV28 14 TGTGCCAGCAGTTTCCCCGGGACAGGTGGGATGGAGTACTTC CASSFPGTGGMEYF
. TRBJ1-6 . TRBV19 16 TGTGCCAGTAGCCCAGACAGAGGCTCCTATAATTCACCCCTCCACTTT CASSPDRGSYNSPLHF
. TRBJ2-3 . TRBV10-3 11 TGTGCCATCAGTGAGAAAGATACGCAGTATTTT CAISEKDTQYF
. TRBJ1-3 . TRBV7-2 15 TGTGCCAGCAGCTTAGAGGCAGGGGTTGGAAACACCATATATTTT CASSLEAGVGNTIYF
. TRBJ2-7 . TRBV5-6 15 TGTGCCAGCAGCCGGTTCAGCCGGGACACATACGAGCAGTACTTC CASSRFSRDTYEQYF
. TRBJ1-5 . TRBV29-1 14 TGCAGCGTGGGCGACACGGGGGGGGATCAGCCCCAGCATTTT CSVGDTGGDQPQHF
. TRBJ1-2 . TRBV11-2 15 TGTGCCAGCAGCTCCAGCACTGGCAGGGGCTGGGGCTACACCTTC CASSSSTGRGWGYTF
. TRBJ2-5 once TRBV5-1 14 TGCGCCAGCAGCCCAGGGACCCAGGAGCAGACCCAGTACTTC CASSPGTQEQTQYF
. TRBJ1-2 . TRBV2 15 TGTGCCAGCAGTGAGACCGGTAGAGACCTCTATGGCTACACCTTC CASSETGRDLYGYTF
. TRBJ1-4 . TRBV12-5 14 TGTGCTAGTGGCCCCGACAGGACTAATGAAAAACTGTTTTTT CASGPDRTNEKLFF
. TRBJ2-5 . TRBV5-1 15 TGCGCCACCCAGCTTGGGACGGTGACGGGGGAGACCCAGTACTTC CATQLGTVTGETQYF
. TRBJ1-2 once TRBV4-1 16 TGCGCCAGCAGCCAAGATCTGGGGGGTACGGGGTATGGCTACACCTTC CASSQDLGGTGYGYTF
. TRBJ2-1 . TRBV7-7 15 TGTGCCAGCAGCTCGAACTTCCCGGACAGCCATGAGCAGTTCTTC CASSSNFPDSHEQFF
TRBD2 TRBJ2-6 once TRBV5-8 15 TGTGCCAGCAACTTGCGGGGGGCTGGGGCCAACGTCCTGACTTTC CASNLRGAGANVLTF
. TRBJ2-7 many TRBV5-1 12 TGCGCCAGCAGCTTGGGGAGTCACGAGCAGTACTTC CASSLGSHEQYF
TRBD2 TRBJ2-3 . TRBV5-1 19 TGCGCCAGCAGCTTGGTCCCCTGGTATAGCGGGGTCAGCACAGATACGCAGTATTTT CASSLVPWYSGVSTDTQYF
TRBD1 TRBJ1-3 . TRBV19 15 TGTGCCAGTCGAATACCAGGGGGCTCTGGAAACACCATATATTTT CASRIPGGSGNTIYF
. TRBJ1-4 once TRBV27 15 TGTGCCAGCAGTTTATTGGGGCTCGGGTATGAAAAACTGTTTTTT CASSLLGLGYEKLFF
. TRBJ2-1 . TRBV5-1 14 TGCGCCAGCAGCCAGATCGACAGAAACAATGAGCAGTTCTTC CASSQIDRNNEQFF